A selection of T cell receptor beta chains follows, all from one sample in a study of low-dose radiotherapy and immunotherapy resistance in tumors. TCRdb reprocessed the reads with MiXCR, giving one entry per CDR3 protein. This sample yields under 40,000 distinct CDR3 sequences, of which roughly 49% are seen a single time; around 6% belongs to the top ten. The specimen was PBMCs, collected after low-dose radiotherapy plus immunotherapy. The source is a male donor with gallbladder cancer. The conserved cysteine and the conserved F or W are not part of the CDR3 here. A D gene is named only where the DNA matches it firmly.

j_call: TRBJ1-5
v_call: TRBV6-5
d_call: .
cdr3_aa: ASSVFSLADQPQH

j_call: TRBJ1-1
v_call: TRBV12-3/TRBV12-4
d_call: .
cdr3_aa: ASSLSGASTEAF

j_call: TRBJ2-3
v_call: TRBV5-1
d_call: .
cdr3_aa: ASSFEAGTQGTQY

j_call: TRBJ1-5
v_call: TRBV20-1
d_call: .
cdr3_aa: SARDISNGQRDQPQH

j_call: TRBJ2-3
v_call: TRBV6-2/TRBV6-3
d_call: .
cdr3_aa: ASSYSMHRTDTQY

j_call: TRBJ2-2
v_call: TRBV5-6
d_call: .
cdr3_aa: ASSPGATENTGELF

j_call: TRBJ2-1
v_call: TRBV12-3/TRBV12-4
d_call: TRBD2
cdr3_aa: ASSSTSGGNEQF

j_call: TRBJ1-2
v_call: TRBV5-1
d_call: TRBD1
cdr3_aa: ASRLTGGFSYGYT

j_call: TRBJ2-6
v_call: TRBV23-1
d_call: TRBD1
cdr3_aa: ASNLGQGGTGANVLT

j_call: TRBJ1-3
v_call: TRBV20-1
d_call: .
cdr3_aa: SARDQWRTGGNTIY

j_call: TRBJ2-3
v_call: TRBV6-6
d_call: .
cdr3_aa: ASTPVGTDTQY

j_call: TRBJ2-7
v_call: TRBV13
d_call: .
cdr3_aa: ASSLAAEHEQY

j_call: TRBJ2-7
v_call: TRBV3-1
d_call: TRBD1
cdr3_aa: ASMLQGALDQY

j_call: TRBJ2-5
v_call: TRBV20-1
d_call: TRBD2
cdr3_aa: SAVTSSQETQY

j_call: TRBJ2-2
v_call: TRBV4-3
d_call: .
cdr3_aa: ASSQDRVTMNTGELF

j_call: TRBJ2-1
v_call: TRBV27
d_call: .
cdr3_aa: ASSLEGGSHNEQF

j_call: TRBJ2-1
v_call: TRBV27
d_call: TRBD2
cdr3_aa: ASSFIPVLGRGGPYNEQF

j_call: TRBJ2-5
v_call: TRBV18
d_call: TRBD1
cdr3_aa: ASSPRQGEETQY

j_call: TRBJ1-5
v_call: TRBV27
d_call: .
cdr3_aa: ASSPGDRSNQPQH

j_call: TRBJ2-3
v_call: TRBV5-1
d_call: TRBD1
cdr3_aa: ASSQGQGAGDTQY

j_call: TRBJ2-1
v_call: TRBV4-2
d_call: TRBD2
cdr3_aa: ASSRLGGLAGGPGSYNEQF